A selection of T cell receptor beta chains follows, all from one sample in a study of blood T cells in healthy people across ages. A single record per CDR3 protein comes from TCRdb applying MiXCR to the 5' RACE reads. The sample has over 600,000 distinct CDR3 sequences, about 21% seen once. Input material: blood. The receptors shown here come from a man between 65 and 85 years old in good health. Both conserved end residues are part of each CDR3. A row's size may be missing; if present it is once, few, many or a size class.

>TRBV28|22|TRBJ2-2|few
CASSSRDRGRIAGGLSSGELFF
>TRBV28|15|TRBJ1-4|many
CASSSLQGASEKLFF
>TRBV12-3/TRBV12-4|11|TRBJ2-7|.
CASGKGYEQYF
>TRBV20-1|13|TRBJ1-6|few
CSARAGTSSPLHF
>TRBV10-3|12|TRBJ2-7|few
CAIKREFHEQYF
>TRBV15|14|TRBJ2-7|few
CATSRDVGYSEQYF
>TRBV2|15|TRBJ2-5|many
CASSGQGLVGETQYF
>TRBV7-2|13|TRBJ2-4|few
CASTGTGGYIQYF
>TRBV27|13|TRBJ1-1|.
CASSLVGGGEAFF
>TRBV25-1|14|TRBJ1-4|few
CASSPPGRGEKLFF
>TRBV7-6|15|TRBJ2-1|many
CASSLDSGRYNEQFF
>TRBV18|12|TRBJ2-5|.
CASSPDAGTQYF
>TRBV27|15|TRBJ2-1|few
CASSFWLAGRNEQFF
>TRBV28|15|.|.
CASSLGGTVRYEQYF
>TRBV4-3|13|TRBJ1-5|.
CASSAQGDQPQHF
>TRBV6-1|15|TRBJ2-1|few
CASILTSGSYNEQFF
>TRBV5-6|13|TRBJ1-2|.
CASSMGRRYGYTF
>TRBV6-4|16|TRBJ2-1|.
CASSVTSGGPVNEQFF
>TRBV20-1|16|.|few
CSARSLGTVGSNEQFF
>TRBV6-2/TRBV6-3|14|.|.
CASRTGGTGSEQYF
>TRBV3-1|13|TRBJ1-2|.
CASSLNDNYGYTF
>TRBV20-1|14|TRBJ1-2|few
CSATGQPILNGYTF
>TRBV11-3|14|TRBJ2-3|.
CASSSPDDLATQYF
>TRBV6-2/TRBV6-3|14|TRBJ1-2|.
CASSPGQVARGYTF
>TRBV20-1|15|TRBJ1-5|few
CSANIGDYSNQPQHF
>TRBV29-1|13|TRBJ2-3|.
CSASGTGTDTQYF
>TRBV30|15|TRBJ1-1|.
CAWSVHNRDNTEAFF
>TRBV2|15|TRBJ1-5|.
CASSVTERSNQPQHF
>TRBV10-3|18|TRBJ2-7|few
CAISESSSRTGSSYEQYF
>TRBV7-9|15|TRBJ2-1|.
CASSLASGTSDEQFF
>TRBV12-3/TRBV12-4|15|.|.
CASSQAGGEVGEQFF
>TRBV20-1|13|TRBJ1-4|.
CSARGETNEKLFF
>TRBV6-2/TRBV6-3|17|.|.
CASSYPLLAGAYNEQFF
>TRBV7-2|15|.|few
CASSPASDRGYEQYF
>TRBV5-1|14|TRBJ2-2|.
CASSLARAPGELFF
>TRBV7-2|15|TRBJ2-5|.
CASSFGGGVQETQYF